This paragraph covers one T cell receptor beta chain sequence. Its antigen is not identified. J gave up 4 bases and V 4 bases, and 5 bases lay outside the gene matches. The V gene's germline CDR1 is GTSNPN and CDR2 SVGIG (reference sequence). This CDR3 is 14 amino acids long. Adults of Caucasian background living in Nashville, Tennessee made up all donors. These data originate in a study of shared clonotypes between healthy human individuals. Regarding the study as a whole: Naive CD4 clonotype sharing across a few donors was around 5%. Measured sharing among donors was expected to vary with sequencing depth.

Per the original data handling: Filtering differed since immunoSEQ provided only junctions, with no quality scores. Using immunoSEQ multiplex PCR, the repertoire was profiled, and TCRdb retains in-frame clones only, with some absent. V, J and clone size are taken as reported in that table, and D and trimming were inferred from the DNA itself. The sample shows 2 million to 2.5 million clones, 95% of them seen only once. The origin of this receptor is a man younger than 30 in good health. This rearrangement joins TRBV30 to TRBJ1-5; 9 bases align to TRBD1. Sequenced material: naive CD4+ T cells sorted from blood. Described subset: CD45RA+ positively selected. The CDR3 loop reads CAWTPGTGNQPQHF. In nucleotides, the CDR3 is TGTGCCTGGACCCCCGGGACAGGGAATCAGCCCCAGCATTTT.